This T cell receptor (beta chain) was profiled in a study of cytomegalovirus exposure and HLA in healthy donors. Study-level background: The study's early data release held tens of millions of unique TCRs from HLA-typed donors. Findings and limits, study-wide: With high specificity and sensitivity, the classifier reportedly diagnosed cytomegalovirus status. The availability of immune exposure information extended only to CMV serostatus. The authors listed about 170 TCR beta chains as cytomegalovirus-associated.

This CDR3 has 14 amino acids. Germline V CDR1 and CDR2: SGHKS, YYEKEE (reference sequence). Trimming removed 0 bases at V and 0 bases at J, with 4 bases between. The PCR contained 60 Vbeta and 13 Jbeta primers. Clones were sequenced by immunoSEQ multiplex PCR, and TCRdb holds only the in-frame ones, with some missing. The sample holds 90,000 to 140,000 clones, around 75% seen once. For this clone: What it binds is unknown.

Sequences were obtained from PBMCs. The sequence was collected from a man aged 25-40 years in good health and CMV-seronegative. The chain carries TRBV5-5 and TRBJ1-3, with no clear D. DNA for the CDR3: TGTGCCAGCAGCTTGGACATCTCTGGAAACACCATATATTTT. Translation gives CASSLDISGNTIYF.